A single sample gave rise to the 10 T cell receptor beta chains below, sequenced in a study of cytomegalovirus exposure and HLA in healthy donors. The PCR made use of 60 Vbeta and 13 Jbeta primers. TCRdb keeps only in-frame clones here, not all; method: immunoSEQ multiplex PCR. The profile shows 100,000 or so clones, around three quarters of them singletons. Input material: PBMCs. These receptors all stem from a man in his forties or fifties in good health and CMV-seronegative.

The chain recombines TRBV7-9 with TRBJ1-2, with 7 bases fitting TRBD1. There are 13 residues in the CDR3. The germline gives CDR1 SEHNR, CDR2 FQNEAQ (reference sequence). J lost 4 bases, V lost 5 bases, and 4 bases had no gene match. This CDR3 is CASSEQGSYGYTF. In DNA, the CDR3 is TGTGCCAGCAGCGAACAGGGGTCCTATGGCTACACCTTC. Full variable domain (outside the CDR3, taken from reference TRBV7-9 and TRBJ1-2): DTGVSQNPRHKITKRGQNVTFRCDPISEHNRLYWYRQTLGQGPEFLTYFQNEAQLEKSRLLSDRFSAERPKGSFSTLEIQRTEQGDSAMYLCASSEQGSYGYTFGSGTRLTVV.

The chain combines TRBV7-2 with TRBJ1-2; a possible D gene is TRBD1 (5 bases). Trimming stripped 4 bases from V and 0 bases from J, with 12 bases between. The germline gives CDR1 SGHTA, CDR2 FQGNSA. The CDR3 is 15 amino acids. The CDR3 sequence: CASSSRGGTNYGYTF. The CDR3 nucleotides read TGTGCCAGCAGCTCCCGGGGGGGGACTAACTATGGCTACACCTTC.

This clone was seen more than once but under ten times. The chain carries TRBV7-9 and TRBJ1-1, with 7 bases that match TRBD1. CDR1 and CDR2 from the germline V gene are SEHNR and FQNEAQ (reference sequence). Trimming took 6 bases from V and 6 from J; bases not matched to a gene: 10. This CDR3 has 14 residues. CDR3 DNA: TGTGCCAGCAGGCGACAGGGCTTGGGGGCTGAAGCTTTCTTT. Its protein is CASRRQGLGAEAFF.

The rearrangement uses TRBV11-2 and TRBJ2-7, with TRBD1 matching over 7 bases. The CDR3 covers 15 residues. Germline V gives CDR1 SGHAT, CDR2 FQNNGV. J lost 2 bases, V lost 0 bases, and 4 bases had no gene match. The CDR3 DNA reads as TGTGCCAGCAGCTTAGATGGCGGACAGGCCTACGAGCAGTACGTC. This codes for CASSLDGGQAYEQYV.

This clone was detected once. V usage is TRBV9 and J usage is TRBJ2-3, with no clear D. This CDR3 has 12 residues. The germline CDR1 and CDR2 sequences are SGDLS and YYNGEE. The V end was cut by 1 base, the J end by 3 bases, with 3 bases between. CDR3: CASSVSTDTQYF. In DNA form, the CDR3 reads TGTGCCAGCAGCGTATCAACAGATACGCAGTATTTT. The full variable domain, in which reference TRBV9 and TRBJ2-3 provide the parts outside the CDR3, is DSGVTQTPKHLITATGQRVTLRCSPRSGDLSVYWYQQSLDQGLQFLIQYYNGEERAKGNILERFSAQQFPDLHSELNLSSLELGDSALYFCASSVSTDTQYFGPGTRLTVL.

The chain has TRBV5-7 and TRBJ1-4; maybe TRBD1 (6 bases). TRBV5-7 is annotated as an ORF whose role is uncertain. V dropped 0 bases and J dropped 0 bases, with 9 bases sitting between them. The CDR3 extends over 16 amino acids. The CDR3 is CASSLGGGATNEKLFF. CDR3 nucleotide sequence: TGTGCCAGCAGCTTGGGAGGGGGGGCAACTAATGAAAAACTGTTTTTT.

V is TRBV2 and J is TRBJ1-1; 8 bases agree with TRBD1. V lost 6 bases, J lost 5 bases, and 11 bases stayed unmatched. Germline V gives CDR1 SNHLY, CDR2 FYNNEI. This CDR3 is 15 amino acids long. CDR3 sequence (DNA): TGTGCCAGCAGGACGAACTTGAGACAGGGGACTGAAGCTTTCTTT. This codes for CASRTNLRQGTEAFF.

CDR3: CASRFGTGGSNQPQHF. CDR3 coding DNA: TGTGCCAGCAGATTCGGGACAGGGGGGAGCAATCAGCCCCAGCATTTT. The chain combines TRBV28 with TRBJ1-5; 11 bases map to TRBD1. This CDR3 is 16 amino acids long. Germline V gene lookup returns CDR1 MDHEN and CDR2 SYDVKM. The V and J ends lost 6 bases and 1 base, in that order; junction bases with no gene match: 5.

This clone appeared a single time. The CDR3 region is CASSQSTGSEQFF. The CDR3 DNA is TGTGCCAGCAGCCAATCGACAGGGAGTGAGCAGTTCTTC. The chain combines TRBV4-2 with TRBJ2-1; 7 positions match TRBD1. V lost 2 bases and J lost 9; bases outside the gene matches: 4. Germline V lookup: CDR1 LGHNA, CDR2 YNFKEQ. This CDR3 contains 13 residues.

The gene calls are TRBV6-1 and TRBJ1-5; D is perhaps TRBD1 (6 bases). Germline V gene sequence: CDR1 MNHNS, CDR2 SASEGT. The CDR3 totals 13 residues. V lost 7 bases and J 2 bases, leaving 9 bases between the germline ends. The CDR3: CASNRARNQPQHF. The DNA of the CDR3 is TGTGCCAGCAACAGGGCCCGCAATCAGCCCCAGCATTTT.